Below are 17 T cell receptor beta chains sequenced from a single sample in a study of blood T cell repertoires in COVID-19. Sequencing was performed with immunoSEQ multiplex PCR; in TCRdb, only in-frame clones are kept and a portion is missing. Of a few hundred thousand clones in the sample, 80% to 90% were seen once. The sequenced material came from PBMCs or T cells enriched from blood (not recorded which). The receptors shown here come from an older woman who had recovered from COVID-19.

This chain links TRBV5-1 with TRBJ2-1, with D perhaps matching TRBD2 (5 bases). The V gene's germline CDR1 is SGHRS and CDR2 YFSETQ. The V end lost 0 bases, the J end lost 6 bases, and 10 bases lay between the germline ends. There are 14 residues in the CDR3. The CDR3 reads CASSLGPAGNEQFF. The CDR3 nucleotides are TGCGCCAGCAGCTTGGGCCCCGCGGGCAATGAGCAGTTCTTC.

The chain is built from TRBV6-7 and TRBJ2-5; possibly TRBD2 for D (6 bases). TRBV6-7 carries the ORF label, with uncertain function. This CDR3 has 11 amino acids. Between the trimmed V and J ends, which lost 10 bases and 5 bases, there was a span of 11 bases. CDR3 residues: CATGGIETQYF. CDR3 DNA: TGTGCCACCGGGGGAATCGAGACCCAGTACTTC.

V usage is TRBV5-4 and J usage is TRBJ1-1, with TRBD1 identical over 7 bases. This CDR3 has 18 residues. Trimming removed 0 bases from V and 1 base from J; junction bases left unmatched: 12. Germline V gene data show CDR1 as SGHNT and CDR2 as YYREEE (reference sequence). In DNA form, the CDR3 reads TGTGCCAGCAGCTTGGAGGGCAGGGGGGTGCTAGGGAACACTGAAGCTTTCTTT. Translation gives CASSLEGRGVLGNTEAFF.

This rearrangement joins TRBV5-6 to TRBJ1-5; TRBD1 matches 9 bases. This CDR3 region has 15 residues. Trimming removed 4 bases from V and 7 bases from J; junction bases left unmatched: 9. Germline CDR1 reads SGHDT; CDR2 reads YYEEEE. The CDR3 region has the DNA TGTGCCAGCAGCGTAGCCGGGACAGGGCGACAGCCCCAGCATTTT. Encoded protein: CASSVAGTGRQPQHF.

The chain has TRBV6-5 and TRBJ1-4, with TRBD1 identical over 8 bases. The germline gives CDR1 MNHEY, CDR2 SVGAGI. J lost 8 bases, V lost 4 bases, and 6 bases had no gene match. CDR3 length: 14 amino acids. The DNA of the CDR3 is TGTGCCAGCAGTTCGCCAGGGGGCGGGGAAAAACTGTTTTTT. As protein: CASSSPGGGEKLFF.

The chain has TRBV19 and TRBJ1-4, with D possibly being TRBD1 (6 bases). This CDR3 has 15 residues. Trimming stripped 7 bases from V and 5 bases from J, with 17 bases between. In germline, CDR1 is LNHDA, CDR2 SQIVND (reference sequence). The CDR3 region is CASTPIQGRNEKLFF. The CDR3 DNA reads as TGTGCCAGTACCCCTATACAGGGAAGGAATGAAAAACTGTTTTTT. The full variable domain, with the rest looked up from reference TRBV19 and TRBJ1-4, is DGGITQSPKYLFRKEGQNVTLSCEQNLNHDAMYWYRQDPGQGLRLIYYSQIVNDFQKGDIAEGYSVSREKKESFPLTVTSAQKNPTAFYLCASTPIQGRNEKLFFGSGTQLSVL.

J is TRBJ2-1 and V is TRBV7-2; 11 bases are shared with TRBD2. V trimming: 6 bases; J trimming: 9 bases; junction bases outside the gene matches: 10. CDR1 is SGHTA, CDR2 FQGNSA, per germline. This CDR3 has 15 residues. DNA of the CDR3: TGTGCCAGCAGACAAATAGCGGGGGGGCAGGGTGAGCAGTTCTTC. Its translation is CASRQIAGGQGEQFF.

As concerns this clone: Distinct nucleotide sequences in the sample also encode this CDR3. The V and J genes are TRBV9 and TRBJ2-3; 10 nucleotides align to TRBD2. This CDR3 has 17 residues. The germline CDR1 and CDR2 sequences are SGDLS and YYNGEE. V lost 0 bases and J lost 2; bases outside the gene matches: 6. CDR3 nucleotides: TGTGCCAGCAGCGTAGGATTAGCGGGGGGATCCACAGATACGCAGTATTTT. Amino acids: CASSVGLAGGSTDTQYF.

In this sample, this clone turned up once. The chain has TRBV7-8 and TRBJ1-1; no firm D call. There are 14 residues in the CDR3. The germline CDR1 and CDR2 sequences are SGHVS and FQNEAQ. Trimming took off 0 bases at V and 1 base at J, with 6 bases between the two ends. The CDR3 DNA follows: TGTGCCAGCAGCTTAGCGGGCGCGAACACTGAAGCTTTCTTT. This encodes CASSLAGANTEAFF.

The chain carries TRBV5-5 and TRBJ2-1, with D possibly being TRBD1 (6 bases). From germline, CDR1 is SGHKS and CDR2 YYEKEE (reference sequence). With 4 bases removed from V and 9 bases from J, the gap between germline ends came to 17 bases. CDR3 length: 14 residues. CDR3 bases: TGTGCCAGCAGCACCTTATCTCAGGGGACTGAGCAGTTCTTC. Amino acids: CASSTLSQGTEQFF.

The chain uses TRBV5-1 and TRBJ2-7; D gene unclear. The V gene lost 4 bases and the J gene lost 4 bases, with 18 bases spanning the gap. From germline, CDR1 is SGHRS and CDR2 YFSETQ. The CDR3 is 15 amino acids. CDR3 residues: CASSPYNQLRYEQYF. CDR3 DNA sequence: TGCGCCAGCAGCCCCTACAATCAGTTGCGGTACGAGCAGTACTTC.

This chain links TRBV11-3 with TRBJ1-5, with 7 bases that match TRBD1. Germline trimming cut 4 bases from V and 6 bases from J; bases unmatched to any gene: 9. There are 15 residues in the CDR3. Per the germline V gene, CDR1 is SGHNT and CDR2 is YENEEA. The CDR3 loop is CASSSVTGLVQPQHF. CDR3 nucleotide sequence: TGTGCCAGCAGCTCTGTGACAGGGTTGGTTCAGCCCCAGCATTTT.

The V call is TRBV18, the J call TRBJ1-2; no firm D call. Trimming removed 1 base from V and 4 bases from J, with 10 bases in between. The germline CDR1 and CDR2 sequences are KGHSH and LQKENI. The CDR3 sequence is 14 residues long. CDR3 sequence: CASSPLDGLYGYTF. The CDR3, as DNA: TGTGCCAGCTCACCACTGGACGGACTCTATGGCTACACCTTC.

V and J are TRBV7-8 and TRBJ2-3, with 12 bases fitting TRBD2. The CDR3 totals 16 residues. Germline assignment: CDR1 SGHVS and CDR2 FQNEAQ. With 4 bases clipped from V and 3 bases from J, the junction kept 5 bases outside the gene matches. Here the CDR3 reads CASSSRLAGETDTQYF. For the CDR3, the DNA is TGTGCCAGCAGCTCCAGACTAGCGGGGGAGACAGATACGCAGTATTTT. Filled out from reference TRBV7-8 and TRBJ2-3, the complete variable domain reads GAGVSQSPRYKVAKRGQDVALRCDPISGHVSLFWYQQALGQGPEFLTYFQNEAQLDKSGLPSDRFFAERPEGSVSTLKIQRTQQEDSAVYLCASSSRLAGETDTQYFGPGTRLTVL.

The chain recombines TRBV27 with TRBJ1-2; 10 nucleotides match TRBD1. The length of the CDR3 is 13 residues. The V gene end was trimmed by 4 bases and the J gene end by 8 bases; junction bases not matched to a gene: 4. Looked up from germline, CDR1 is MNHEY and CDR2 is SMNVEV (reference sequence). The CDR3 here is CASSWTGGGGYTF. Written as DNA, the CDR3 is TGTGCCAGCAGTTGGACAGGGGGAGGAGGCTACACCTTC.

Notes on this clone: This sample also contains other DNA sequences that code for the same CDR3. The gene calls are TRBV18 and TRBJ2-3; 14 bases line up with TRBD2. CDR3 length: 17 amino acids. Losses at the gene ends were 3 bases for V and 1 base for J; bases not matched to a gene: 3. Germline-derived CDR1 and CDR2 are KGHSH and LQKENI. The DNA of the CDR3 is TGTGCCAGCTCACCCCCGGGACTAGCGGGGGGCACAGATACGCAGTATTTT. It specifies CASSPPGLAGGTDTQYF.

This chain joins TRBV6-1 and TRBJ1-4; 7 bases fit TRBD1. The CDR3 covers 14 residues. J was trimmed by 8 bases and V by 3 bases; bases with no gene match: 6. Looked up from germline, CDR1 is MNHNS and CDR2 is SASEGT. This CDR3 reads CASSDDRVREKLFF. For the CDR3, the DNA is TGTGCCAGCAGTGACGACAGGGTCCGCGAAAAACTGTTTTTT.